The next 24 T cell receptor beta chains were all read from a single sample in a study of cytomegalovirus exposure and HLA in healthy donors. PCR was performed using 60 Vbeta and 13 Jbeta primers. The data were produced by immunoSEQ multiplex PCR, yet TCRdb's version contains in-frame clones alone and is incomplete. The sample has under 150,000 clones, about 71% seen once. The sequenced sample was PBMCs. Receptor source: a woman aged 60-75 years in good health and CMV-seropositive.

V and J are TRBV7-2 and TRBJ1-4, with a tentative D call TRBD1 (6 bases). Germline CDR1 and CDR2: SGHTA and FQGNSA. With 3 bases removed from V and 7 bases from J, the gap between germline ends came to 15 bases. The CDR3 extends over 15 amino acids. CDR3 nucleotide sequence: TGTGCCAGCAGCTTGGGGGCTACGGTGGCTGAAAAACTGTTTTTT. Translated: CASSLGATVAEKLFF.

The chain combines TRBV6-1 with TRBJ1-1; 7 positions agree with TRBD1. This CDR3 is built from 13 residues. Trimming removed 3 bases from V and 3 bases from J; junction bases left unmatched: 1. Germline V lookup: CDR1 MNHNS, CDR2 SASEGT. CDR3 in amino acids: CASSEQGDTEAFF. In DNA form, the CDR3 reads TGTGCCAGCAGTGAGCAGGGGGACACTGAAGCTTTCTTT.

The rearrangement joins TRBV11-2 to TRBJ2-5, with a tentative D call TRBD2 (6 bases). In germline, CDR1 is SGHAT, CDR2 FQNNGV. The ends were cut back, 3 bases at V and 1 base at J, with 15 bases in the middle. The CDR3 is made up of 16 amino acids. Written as DNA, the CDR3 is TGTGCCAGCAGCTTCGAGCCTAGCGAGGGCCAAGAGACCCAGTACTTC. It specifies CASSFEPSEGQETQYF. Full variable domain (remainder filled in from reference TRBV11-2 and TRBJ2-5): EAGVAQSPRYKIIEKRQSVAFWCNPISGHATLYWYQQILGQGPKLLIQFQNNGVVDDSQLPKDRFSAERLKGVDSTLKIQPAKLEDSAVYLCASSFEPSEGQETQYFGPGTRLLVL.

The chain is built from TRBV5-6 and TRBJ2-7, with a tentative D call TRBD1 (8 bases). The V gene lost 3 bases and the J gene lost 9 bases, with 22 bases spanning the gap. The CDR3 is 15 residues long. CDR1 is SGHDT and CDR2 is YYEEEE in the germline V gene. The CDR3 is CASSWGGQGTGGQYF. Here the CDR3 DNA reads TGTGCCAGCAGCTGGGGCGGACAGGGCACGGGGGGGCAGTACTTC.

The chain is built from TRBV10-1 and TRBJ2-3; D may be TRBD2 (6 bases). Trimming stripped 0 bases from V and 6 bases from J, with 25 bases between. CDR1 is WNHNN and CDR2 is SYGVQD in the germline V gene (reference sequence). CDR3 size: 19 residues. The CDR3, as DNA: TGCGCCAGCAGTGAGTCGTCATTCCCCGGGACCCCCCGGGGGGATACGCAGTATTTT. The encoded protein is CASSESSFPGTPRGDTQYF.

The CDR3 region is CASSRQGVEVDTEAFF. In DNA, the CDR3 is TGTGCCAGTAGCCGACAGGGGGTGGAGGTGGACACTGAAGCTTTCTTT. The chain has TRBV19 and TRBJ1-1, with TRBD1 matching over 9 bases. J lost 3 bases, V lost 6 bases, and 11 bases had no gene match. Germline CDR1 is LNHDA and CDR2 is SQIVND (reference sequence). The CDR3 spans 16 residues.

A word on this clone: The junction does not match germline at one end; this may be a read error. This sequence joins TRBV5-1 and TRBJ1-5, with 9 bases identical to TRBD1. This CDR3 has 16 amino acids. The V gene's germline CDR1 is SGHRS and CDR2 YFSETQ. The CDR3 DNA follows: TGCGCCAGCAGTTTGGGGGGACAGGGCGCCAATCAGCCCCAGCATTTT. This translates into CASSLGGQGANQPQHF.

This chain joins TRBV5-8 and TRBJ1-5, with D perhaps matching TRBD1 (5 bases). With 1 base removed from V and 1 base from J, the gap between germline ends came to 9 bases. There are 15 residues in the CDR3. CDR1 is SGHTS and CDR2 is YDEGEE in the germline V gene. The CDR3 sequence: CASSLWGVSNQPQHF. CDR3 nucleotides: TGTGCCAGCAGCTTGTGGGGGGTGAGCAATCAGCCCCAGCATTTT. Drawing the rest from reference TRBV5-8 and TRBJ1-5, the complete variable domain is EAGVTQSPTHLIKTRGQQATLRCSPISGHTSVYWYQQALGLGLQFLLWYDEGEERNRGNFPPRFSGRQFPNYSSELNVNALELEDSALYLCASSLWGVSNQPQHFGDGTRLSIL.

This chain links TRBV29-1 with TRBJ1-5; D is unclear. V gave up 1 base and J gave up 4 bases, with 8 bases separating them. This CDR3 spans 13 amino acids. Germline-derived CDR1 and CDR2 are SQVTM and ANQGSEA. The CDR3: CSVEAGLNQPQHF. The DNA of the CDR3 is TGCAGCGTTGAAGCAGGCTTAAATCAGCCCCAGCATTTT.

This clone was recorded once. The V and J genes are TRBV27 and TRBJ1-5; possibly TRBD1 for D (5 bases). Germline V gene data show CDR1 as MNHEY and CDR2 as SMNVEV (reference sequence). V shed 8 bases and J shed 4 bases, with 21 bases lying between them. The CDR3 spans 16 residues. This chain's CDR3 is CASRSSLGGANQPQHF. In DNA, the CDR3 is TGTGCCAGCCGATCCTCCCTCGGAGGGGCAAATCAGCCCCAGCATTTT.

This sequence joins TRBV10-2 and TRBJ1-5, with unresolved D. Germline V gene sequence: CDR1 WSHSY, CDR2 SAAADI. The CDR3 length is 15 residues. Between the trimmed V and J ends, which lost 6 bases and 7 bases, there was a span of 19 bases. The CDR3 nucleotides are TGCGCCAGCAGCCCGGGATGGAGGGCCGACCAGCCCCAGCATTTT. Translated, it gives CASSPGWRADQPQHF.

The V and J genes are TRBV25-1 and TRBJ1-1; weak D call: TRBD1 (6 bases). Germline CDR1 and CDR2: MGHDK and SYGVNS. This CDR3 is 15 amino acids long. Trimming removed 2 bases at V and 1 base at J, with 11 bases between. CDR3 bases: TGTGCCAGCAGTGAAGGGGGCGGATGGAACACTGAAGCTTTCTTT. Translating it yields CASSEGGGWNTEAFF.

The CDR3 protein is CASSRPGRGDYEQYF. As DNA, the CDR3 is TGTGCCAGCAGCCGGCCGGGGAGGGGAGACTACGAGCAGTACTTC. The chain uses TRBV14 and TRBJ2-7, with 7 bases fitting TRBD2. Germline loops: CDR1 SGHDN, CDR2 FVKESK. The V segment lost 4 bases and the J segment 3 bases; nucleotides outside the gene matches: 9. This CDR3 region has 15 residues.

The chain couples TRBV7-9 to TRBJ1-5, with D unresolved. The CDR3 has 12 residues. From germline, CDR1 is SEHNR and CDR2 FQNEAQ (reference sequence). Trimming pared 8 bases from V and 7 bases from J, leaving 12 bases between. The CDR3 reads CASGSGGQPQHF. CDR3 bases: TGTGCCAGCGGGAGCGGAGGGCAGCCCCAGCATTTT. The full variable domain, completed using reference TRBV7-9 and TRBJ1-5, is DTGVSQNPRHKITKRGQNVTFRCDPISEHNRLYWYRQTLGQGPEFLTYFQNEAQLEKSRLLSDRFSAERPKGSFSTLEIQRTEQGDSAMYLCASGSGGQPQHFGDGTRLSIL.

This clone has just one count. The chain has TRBV5-1 and TRBJ1-2; D remains unclear. This CDR3 comprises 15 residues. Trimming removed 0 bases at V and 7 bases at J, with 16 bases between. The germline V gene has CDR1 SGHRS and CDR2 YFSETQ. The CDR3 loop reads CASSLAPGGGRGYTF. CDR3 in DNA: TGCGCCAGCAGCTTGGCCCCAGGCGGAGGACGTGGCTACACCTTC. The complete variable domain, with remaining parts taken from reference TRBV5-1 and TRBJ1-2, reads KAGVTQTPRYLIKTRGQQVTLSCSPISGHRSVSWYQQTPGQGLQFLFEYFSETQRNKGNFPGRFSGRQFSNSRSEMNVSTLELGDSALYLCASSLAPGGGRGYTFGSGTRLTVV.

This clone was detected a few times. The V call is TRBV9, the J call TRBJ2-6; TRBD1 matches 11 bases. The junction had 11 bases not matched to a gene; V was cut back by 4 bases and J by 8 bases. Germline-derived CDR1 and CDR2 are SGDLS and YYNGEE. This CDR3 has 17 amino acids. The CDR3 coding sequence is TGTGCCAGCAGCACCGGACAGGGGGCGGCGGGGTCCAACGTCCTGACTTTC. As protein: CASSTGQGAAGSNVLTF. Filled out from reference TRBV9 and TRBJ2-6, the complete variable domain reads DSGVTQTPKHLITATGQRVTLRCSPRSGDLSVYWYQQSLDQGLQFLIQYYNGEERAKGNILERFSAQQFPDLHSELNLSSLELGDSALYFCASSTGQGAAGSNVLTFGAGSRLTVL.

The chain links TRBV5-1 to TRBJ1-3; D not resolved. This CDR3 is built from 14 residues. Trimming took off 4 bases at V and 4 bases at J, with 12 bases between the two ends. Germline CDR1 SGHRS, CDR2 YFSETQ. The CDR3 DNA reads TGCGCCAGCAGCCCCCCGAGCGGCGGAAACACCATATATTTT. Amino acids: CASSPPSGGNTIYF.

This clone has just a few counts. This rearrangement joins TRBV6-1 to TRBJ2-5; 10 nucleotides line up with TRBD1. Germline V gives CDR1 MNHNS, CDR2 SASEGT. The CDR3 is 14 residues long. Germline trimming cut 4 bases from V and 2 bases from J; bases unmatched to any gene: 1. In DNA form, the CDR3 reads TGTGCCAGCAGTGGACAGGGGGCTCAAGAGACCCAGTACTTC. Residues: CASSGQGAQETQYF.

The rearrangement uses TRBV7-3 and TRBJ2-3; D might be TRBD2 (7 bases). V shed 3 bases and J shed 4 bases, with 14 bases lying between them. Germline CDR1 and CDR2: SGHTA and FQGTGA. CDR3 size: 15 residues. The chain's CDR3 is CASSLGGAEADTQYF. In nucleotides, the CDR3 is TGTGCCAGCAGCTTGGGGGGGGCAGAGGCAGATACGCAGTATTTT.

Written as DNA, the CDR3 is TGTGCCAGCTCACCACAGCGGGGGATCAATGAGCAGTTCTTC. It encodes CASSPQRGINEQFF. The J gene is TRBJ2-1, the V gene TRBV18; 8 nucleotides agree with TRBD2. The germline V gene encodes CDR1 KGHSH and CDR2 LQKENI. Trimming cost V 1 base and J 6 bases; bases outside gene matches: 2. This CDR3 has 14 residues.

This chain uses TRBV4-1 with TRBJ1-2; possibly TRBD1 for D (5 bases). This CDR3 spans 15 amino acids. Germline CDR1 reads MGHRA; CDR2 reads YSYEKL. The V gene lost 0 bases and the J gene lost 3 bases, with 11 bases spanning the gap. The CDR3 sequence: CASSQDGGLDYGYTF. In DNA form, the CDR3 reads TGCGCCAGCAGCCAAGATGGGGGGTTGGACTATGGCTACACCTTC.

The chain links TRBV19 to TRBJ1-1; the D is unclear. CDR3 size: 11 residues. The germline CDR1 and CDR2 sequences are LNHDA and SQIVND (reference sequence). The germline V and J ends were trimmed by 1 base and 10 bases, with 7 bases remaining between them. CDR3 residues: CASSIGSRAFF. The CDR3 DNA reads as TGTGCCAGTAGTATAGGGTCGAGAGCTTTCTTT.

This clone showed up just a few times. The chain uses TRBV5-1 and TRBJ2-5, with TRBD2 identical over 11 bases. This CDR3 contains 14 residues. Trimming took 7 bases from V and 2 from J; bases not matched to a gene: 4. The V gene's germline CDR1 is SGHRS and CDR2 YFSETQ. The CDR3 protein is CASRLAGSQETQYF. CDR3 DNA sequence: TGCGCCAGCCGACTAGCGGGGTCACAAGAGACCCAGTACTTC.

The genes are TRBV6-6 and TRBJ1-5; D uncertain. Trimming left V 8 bases short and J 4 bases short, with 9 bases between. Germline lookup yields CDR1 MNHNY and CDR2 SVGAGI (reference sequence). This CDR3 region has 12 residues. The CDR3 region has the DNA TGTGCCAGCCGAGATTGGAATCAGCCCCAGCATTTT. It translates to CASRDWNQPQHF.